This T cell receptor beta chain came from a study of blood T cells in healthy people across ages. Study in general: Per two T cells, template switching captured roughly one barcoded beta molecule.

In this sample, this clonotype turned up a few times. What it binds is not known. With a J-beta primer mix and a sample-barcoded 5' primer, a second PCR ran 7 to 11 cycles. TCRdb reprocessed the 5' RACE reads with MiXCR, giving one entry per CDR3 protein. There are 1 million or so distinct CDR3 sequences in the sample; 25% occur only once, and approximately 0.71% lies in the top ten. CDR1 and CDR2 from the germline V gene are KGHDR and SFDVKD. This CDR3 has 13 amino acids. Trimming took off 3 bases at V and 9 bases at J, with 11 bases between the two ends. General study points: Expanded clonotype shifts may have been confounded, as the donors had an unknown CMV status.

Another study also made use of these data, one on T cells of mothers and their children. This second report adds: Related mother-child pairs shared slightly more overlap than unrelated pairs, but the difference was non-significant.

This clonotype was obtained from a girl aged 2-15 years in good health. The V gene is TRBV24-1, the J gene TRBJ2-1, with D tentatively TRBD2 (6 bases). The sequencing input was blood. The CDR3 protein is CATSDGTYGEQFF. CDR3 coding DNA: TGTGCCACCAGTGATGGGACTTACGGTGAGCAGTTCTTC.